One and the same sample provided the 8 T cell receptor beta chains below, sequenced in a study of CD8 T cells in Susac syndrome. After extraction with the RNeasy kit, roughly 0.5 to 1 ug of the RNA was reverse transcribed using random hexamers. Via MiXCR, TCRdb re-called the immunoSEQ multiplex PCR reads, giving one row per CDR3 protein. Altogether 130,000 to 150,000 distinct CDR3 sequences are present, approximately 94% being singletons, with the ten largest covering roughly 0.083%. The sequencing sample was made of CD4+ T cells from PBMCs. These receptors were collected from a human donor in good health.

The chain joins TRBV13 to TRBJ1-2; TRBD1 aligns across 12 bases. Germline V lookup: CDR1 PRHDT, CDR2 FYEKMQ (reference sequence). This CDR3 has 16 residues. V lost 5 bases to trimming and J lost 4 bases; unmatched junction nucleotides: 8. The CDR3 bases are TGTGCCAGCAGCCGAACCGGGACAGGGGGCAGCTATGGCTACACCTTC. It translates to CASSRTGTGGSYGYTF.

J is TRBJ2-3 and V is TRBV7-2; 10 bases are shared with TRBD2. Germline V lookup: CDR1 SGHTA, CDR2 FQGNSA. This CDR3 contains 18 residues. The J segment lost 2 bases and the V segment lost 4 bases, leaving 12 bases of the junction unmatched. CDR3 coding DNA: TGTGCCAGCAGCTACGCCGGGACTAGCGACACCTACACAGATACGCAGTATTTT. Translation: CASSYAGTSDTYTDTQYF.

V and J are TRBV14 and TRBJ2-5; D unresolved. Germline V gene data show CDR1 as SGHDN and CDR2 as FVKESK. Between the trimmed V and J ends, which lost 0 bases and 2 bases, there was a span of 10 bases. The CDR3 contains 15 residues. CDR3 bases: TGTGCCAGCAGCCAAGATGTCGGCCTACAAGAGACCCAGTACTTC. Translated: CASSQDVGLQETQYF.

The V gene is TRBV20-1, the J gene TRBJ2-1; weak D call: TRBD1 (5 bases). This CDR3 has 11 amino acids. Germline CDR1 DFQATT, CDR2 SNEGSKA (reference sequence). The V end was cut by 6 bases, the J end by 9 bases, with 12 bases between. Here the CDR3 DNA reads TGCAGTGCGACCCTAGGGGCTGAGCAGTTCTTC. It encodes CSATLGAEQFF.

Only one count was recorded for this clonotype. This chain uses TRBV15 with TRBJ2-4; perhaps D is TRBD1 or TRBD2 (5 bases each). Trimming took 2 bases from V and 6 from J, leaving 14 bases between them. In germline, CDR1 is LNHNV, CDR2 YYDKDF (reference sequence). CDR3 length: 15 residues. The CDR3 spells CATSRYGTALNIQYF. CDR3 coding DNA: TGTGCCACCAGCAGATACGGGACCGCTTTAAACATTCAGTACTTC.

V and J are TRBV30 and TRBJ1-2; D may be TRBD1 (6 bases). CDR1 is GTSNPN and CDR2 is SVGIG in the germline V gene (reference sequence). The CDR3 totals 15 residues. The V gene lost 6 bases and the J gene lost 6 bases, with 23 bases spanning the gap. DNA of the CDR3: TGTGCCTGCCCCAGTCGGGGGGCGATCCGCGATGGCTACACCTTC. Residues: CACPSRGAIRDGYTF.

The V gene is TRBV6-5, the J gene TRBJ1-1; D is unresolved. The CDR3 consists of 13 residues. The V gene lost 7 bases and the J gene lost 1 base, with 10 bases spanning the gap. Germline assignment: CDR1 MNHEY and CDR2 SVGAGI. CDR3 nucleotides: TGTGCCAGCATCACAGCCGCGAACACTGAAGCTTTCTTT. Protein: CASITAANTEAFF.

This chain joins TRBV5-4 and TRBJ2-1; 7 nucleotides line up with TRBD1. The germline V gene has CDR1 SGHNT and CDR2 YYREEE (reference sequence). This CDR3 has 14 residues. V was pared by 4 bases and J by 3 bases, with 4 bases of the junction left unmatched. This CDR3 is CASSVGDSYNEQFF. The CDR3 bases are TGTGCCAGCAGCGTGGGGGACAGCTACAATGAGCAGTTCTTC.